Following are 8 T cell receptor beta chains from one sample sequenced in a study of control samples from healthy donors and cancer patients. The protocol was immunoSEQ multiplex PCR, while the TCRdb copy is restricted to in-frame clones and leaves out a portion. The sample consists of approximately 94,000 clones, roughly 80% of them appearing once. The sequencing input was PBMCs. The receptors stem from a man between 70 and 80 years old with lung cancer.

The V and J genes are TRBV5-4 and TRBJ1-1; D uncertain. Germline loops: CDR1 SGHNT, CDR2 YYREEE (reference sequence). V shed 2 bases and J shed 3 bases, with 8 bases lying between them. This CDR3 comprises 13 residues. The CDR3 here is CASSFPGHTEAFF. Written as DNA, the CDR3 is TGTGCCAGCAGCTTTCCCGGGCACACTGAAGCTTTCTTT.

This chain connects TRBV5-4 to TRBJ1-3, with TRBD1 matching 8 bases. The CDR3 length is 16 residues. Germline trimming cut 4 bases from V and 3 bases from J; bases unmatched to any gene: 9. Per the germline V gene, CDR1 is SGHNT and CDR2 is YYREEE (reference sequence). The CDR3 sequence: CASSPEQGAVGNTIYF. CDR3 nucleotides: TGTGCCAGCAGCCCAGAGCAGGGGGCGGTTGGAAACACCATATATTTT.

The V call is TRBV25-1, the J call TRBJ2-3; D unresolved. This CDR3 has 13 residues. Germline assignment: CDR1 MGHDK and CDR2 SYGVNS. V lost 4 bases and J lost 5, with 10 bases in between. The DNA for the CDR3 is TGTGCCAGCAGTGGCCGCCTAGGAGATACGCAGTATTTT. Translated, it gives CASSGRLGDTQYF.

The chain joins TRBV25-1 to TRBJ1-6; a weak D match, TRBD1 (5 bases). Germline-derived CDR1 and CDR2 are MGHDK and SYGVNS. CDR3 length equals 13 residues. Trimming took 7 bases from V and 7 from J, leaving 11 bases between them. The CDR3 nucleotides are TGTGCCAGCACCAGGGCCCTAAATTCACCCCTCCACTTT. The encoded protein is CASTRALNSPLHF.

The rearrangement links TRBV4-1 to TRBJ2-6; no definite D call. Germline values: CDR1 MGHRA, CDR2 YSYEKL. CDR3 length equals 18 residues. Trimming removed 1 base from V and 0 bases from J, with 13 bases in between. The CDR3 here is CASSQVRSGSSGANVLTF. The DNA of the CDR3 is TGCGCCAGCAGCCAAGTGCGTTCAGGCAGCTCTGGGGCCAACGTCCTGACTTTC.

The chain has TRBV15 and TRBJ2-1; TRBD2 aligns across 15 bases. Germline V lookup: CDR1 LNHNV, CDR2 YYDKDF (reference sequence). The CDR3 extends over 17 amino acids. The J segment lost 9 bases and the V segment lost 3 bases, leaving 9 bases of the junction unmatched. CDR3 nucleotides: TGTGCCACCAGCAGTGGACTAGCGGGGGGGCCGGGGAGTGAGCAGTTCTTC. Translating it yields CATSSGLAGGPGSEQFF.

The rearrangement joins TRBV6-5 to TRBJ2-7; TRBD2 matches 8 bases. The junction had 10 bases not matched to a gene; V was cut back by 10 bases and J by 2 bases. Germline-derived CDR1 and CDR2 are MNHEY and SVGAGI. The CDR3 consists of 14 residues. The CDR3 reads CATSAGLGPYEQYF. In DNA, the CDR3 is TGTGCCACTTCTGCGGGACTAGGGCCCTACGAGCAGTACTTC.

This chain joins TRBV7-2 and TRBJ2-1; 8 nucleotides agree with TRBD2. Per germline, CDR1 SGHTA and CDR2 FQGNSA. CDR3 size: 14 residues. J was trimmed by 2 bases and V by 7 bases; bases with no gene match: 4. In nucleotides, the CDR3 is TGTGCCAGCACTGTCGGGGGGGCCTACAATGAGCAGTTCTTC. It specifies CASTVGGAYNEQFF.